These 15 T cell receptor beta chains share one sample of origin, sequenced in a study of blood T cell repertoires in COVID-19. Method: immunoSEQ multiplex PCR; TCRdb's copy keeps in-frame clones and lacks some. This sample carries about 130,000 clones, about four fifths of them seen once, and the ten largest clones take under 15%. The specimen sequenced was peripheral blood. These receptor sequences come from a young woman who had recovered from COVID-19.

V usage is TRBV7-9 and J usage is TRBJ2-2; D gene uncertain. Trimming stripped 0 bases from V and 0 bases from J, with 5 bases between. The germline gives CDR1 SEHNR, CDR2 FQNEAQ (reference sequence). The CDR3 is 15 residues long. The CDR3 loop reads CASSLARTNTGELFF. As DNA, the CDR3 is TGTGCCAGCAGCTTAGCCAGGACGAACACCGGGGAGCTGTTTTTT.

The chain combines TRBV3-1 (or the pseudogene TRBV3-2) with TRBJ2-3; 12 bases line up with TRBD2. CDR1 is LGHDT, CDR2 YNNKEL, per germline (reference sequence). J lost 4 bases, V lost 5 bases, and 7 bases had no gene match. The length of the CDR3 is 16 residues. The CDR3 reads CASSYGLAGRADTQYF. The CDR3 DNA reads TGTGCCAGCAGCTACGGACTAGCGGGGAGGGCAGATACGCAGTATTTT.

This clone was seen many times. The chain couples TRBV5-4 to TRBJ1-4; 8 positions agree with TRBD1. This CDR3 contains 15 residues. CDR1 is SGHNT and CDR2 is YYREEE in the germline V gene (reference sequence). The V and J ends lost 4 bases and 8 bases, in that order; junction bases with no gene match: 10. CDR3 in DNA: TGTGCCAGCAGCCCGTCGGACAGGGAGGAGGAAAAACTGTTTTTT. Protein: CASSPSDREEEKLFF.

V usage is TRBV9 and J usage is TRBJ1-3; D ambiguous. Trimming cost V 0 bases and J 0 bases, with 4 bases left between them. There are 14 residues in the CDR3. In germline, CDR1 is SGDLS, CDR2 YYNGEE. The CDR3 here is CASSVAGSGNTIYF. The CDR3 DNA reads TGTGCCAGCAGCGTAGCGGGCTCTGGAAACACCATATATTTT.

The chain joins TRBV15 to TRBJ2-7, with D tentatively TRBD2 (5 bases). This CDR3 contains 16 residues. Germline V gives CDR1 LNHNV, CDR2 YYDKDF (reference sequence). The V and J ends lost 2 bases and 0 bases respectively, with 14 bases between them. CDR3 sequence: CATSRRRDSGSYEQYF. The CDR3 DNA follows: TGTGCCACCAGCAGACGCCGGGATAGTGGCTCCTACGAGCAGTACTTC.

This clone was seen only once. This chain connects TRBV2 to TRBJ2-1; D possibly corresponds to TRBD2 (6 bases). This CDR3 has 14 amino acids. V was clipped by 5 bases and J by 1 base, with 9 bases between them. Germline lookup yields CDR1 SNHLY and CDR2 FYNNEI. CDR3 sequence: CASSLLASYNEQFF. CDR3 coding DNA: TGTGCCAGCAGTCTGCTAGCGTCCTACAATGAGCAGTTCTTC.

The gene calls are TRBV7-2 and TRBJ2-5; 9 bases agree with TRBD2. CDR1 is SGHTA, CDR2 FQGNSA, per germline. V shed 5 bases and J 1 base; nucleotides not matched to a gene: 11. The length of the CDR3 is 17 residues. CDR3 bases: TGTGCCAGCAGCCCCCACAGGGCGGGGGGGATCCAAGAGACCCAGTACTTC. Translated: CASSPHRAGGIQETQYF.

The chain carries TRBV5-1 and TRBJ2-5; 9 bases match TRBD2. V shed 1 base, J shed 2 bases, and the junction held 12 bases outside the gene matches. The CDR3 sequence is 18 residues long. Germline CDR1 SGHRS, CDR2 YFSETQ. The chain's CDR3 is CASSLSGSGSGSQETQYF. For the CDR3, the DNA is TGCGCCAGCAGCTTGAGCGGTAGCGGGAGCGGATCACAAGAGACCCAGTACTTC. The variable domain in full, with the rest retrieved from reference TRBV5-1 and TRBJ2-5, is KAGVTQTPRYLIKTRGQQVTLSCSPISGHRSVSWYQQTPGQGLQFLFEYFSETQRNKGNFPGRFSGRQFSNSRSEMNVSTLELGDSALYLCASSLSGSGSGSQETQYFGPGTRLLVL.

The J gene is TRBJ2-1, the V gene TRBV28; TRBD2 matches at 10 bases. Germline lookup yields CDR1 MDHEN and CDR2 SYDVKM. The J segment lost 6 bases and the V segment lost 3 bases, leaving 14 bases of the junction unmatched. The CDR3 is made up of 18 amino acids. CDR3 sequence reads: CASSFVPGSGRAPNEQFF. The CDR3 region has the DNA TGTGCCAGCAGTTTTGTCCCGGGGAGCGGGAGGGCCCCCAATGAGCAGTTCTTC.

CDR3 amino acids: CASSILSGLNQPQHF. CDR3 bases: TGTGCCAGTAGTATCCTCTCAGGGCTCAATCAGCCCCAGCATTTT. The rearrangement uses TRBV19 and TRBJ1-5, with a weak D call TRBD1 (5 bases). In germline, CDR1 is LNHDA, CDR2 SQIVND (reference sequence). V was trimmed by 3 bases and J by 3 bases, leaving 12 bases between them. This CDR3 region has 15 residues.

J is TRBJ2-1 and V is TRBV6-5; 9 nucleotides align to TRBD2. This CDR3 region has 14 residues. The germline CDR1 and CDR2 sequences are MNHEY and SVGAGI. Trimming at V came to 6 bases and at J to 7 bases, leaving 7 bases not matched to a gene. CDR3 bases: TGTGCCAGCAGGGGAGCGGGAGGACTGAATGAGCAGTTCTTC. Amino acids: CASRGAGGLNEQFF.

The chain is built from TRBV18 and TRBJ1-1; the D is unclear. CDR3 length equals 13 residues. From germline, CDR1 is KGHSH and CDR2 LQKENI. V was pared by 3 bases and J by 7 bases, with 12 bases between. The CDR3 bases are TGTGCCAGCTCACCCCCCTTTGCGGGTGAAGCTTTCTTT. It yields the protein CASSPPFAGEAFF.

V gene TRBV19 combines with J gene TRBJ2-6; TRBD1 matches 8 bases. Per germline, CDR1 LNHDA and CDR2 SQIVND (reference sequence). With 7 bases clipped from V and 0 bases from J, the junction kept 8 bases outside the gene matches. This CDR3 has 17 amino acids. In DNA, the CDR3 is TGTGCCAGTACCGGACAGGGTCCCATCTCTGGGGCCAACGTCCTGACTTTC. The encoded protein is CASTGQGPISGANVLTF.

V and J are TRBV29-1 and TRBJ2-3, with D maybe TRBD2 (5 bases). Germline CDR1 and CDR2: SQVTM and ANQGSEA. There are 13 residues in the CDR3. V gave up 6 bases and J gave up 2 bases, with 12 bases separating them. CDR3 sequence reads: CSVRKLVTDTQYF. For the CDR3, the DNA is TGCAGCGTCCGGAAACTAGTCACAGATACGCAGTATTTT.

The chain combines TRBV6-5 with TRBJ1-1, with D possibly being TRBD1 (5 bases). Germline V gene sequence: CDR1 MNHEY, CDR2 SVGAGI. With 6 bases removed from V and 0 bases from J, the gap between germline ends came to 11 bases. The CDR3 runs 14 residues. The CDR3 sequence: CASRYGGVNTEAFF. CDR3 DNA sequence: TGTGCCAGCAGGTATGGGGGGGTGAACACTGAAGCTTTCTTT.